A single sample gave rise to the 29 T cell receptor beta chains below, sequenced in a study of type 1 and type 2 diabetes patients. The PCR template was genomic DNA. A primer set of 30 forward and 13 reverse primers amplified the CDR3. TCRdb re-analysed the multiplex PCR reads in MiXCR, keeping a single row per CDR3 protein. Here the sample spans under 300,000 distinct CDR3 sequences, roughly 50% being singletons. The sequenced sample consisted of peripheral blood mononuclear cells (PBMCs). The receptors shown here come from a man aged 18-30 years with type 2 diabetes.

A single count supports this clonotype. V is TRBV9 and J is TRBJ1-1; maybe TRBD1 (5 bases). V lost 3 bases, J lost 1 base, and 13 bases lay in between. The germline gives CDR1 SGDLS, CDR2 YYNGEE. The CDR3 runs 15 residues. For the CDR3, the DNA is TGTGCCAGCAGCGACCAACTAGGACAGAACACTGAAGCTTTCTTT. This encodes CASSDQLGQNTEAFF.

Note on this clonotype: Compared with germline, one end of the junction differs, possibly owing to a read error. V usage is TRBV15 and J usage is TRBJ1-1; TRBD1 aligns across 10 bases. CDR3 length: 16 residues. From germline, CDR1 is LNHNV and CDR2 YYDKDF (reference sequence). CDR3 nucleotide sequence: TGTGCCACGAAGGAAGTGGACAGGGGGGTAAACACTGAAGCTCTCTTT. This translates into CATKEVDRGVNTEALF.

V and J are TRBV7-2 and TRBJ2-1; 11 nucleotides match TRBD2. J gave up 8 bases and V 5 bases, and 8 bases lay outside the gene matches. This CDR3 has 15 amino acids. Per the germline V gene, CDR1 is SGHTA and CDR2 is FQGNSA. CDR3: CASSIFTSGSHEQFF. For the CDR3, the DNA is TGTGCCAGCAGCATCTTCACTAGCGGGAGCCATGAGCAGTTCTTC.

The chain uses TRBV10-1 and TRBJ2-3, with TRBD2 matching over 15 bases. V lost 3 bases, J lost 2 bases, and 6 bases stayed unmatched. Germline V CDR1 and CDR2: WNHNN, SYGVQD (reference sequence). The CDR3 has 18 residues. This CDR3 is CASSDGTSGRTDTDTQYF. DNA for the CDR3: TGCGCCAGCAGTGACGGGACTAGCGGGAGGACGGACACAGATACGCAGTATTTT.

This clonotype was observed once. The CDR3 loop reads CASSLGGNTGNNEQFF. CDR3 DNA: TGTGCCAGCAGCTTAGGGGGCAACACAGGGAACAATGAGCAGTTCTTC. J is TRBJ2-1 and V is TRBV11-2, with D perhaps TRBD1 (6 bases). In germline, CDR1 is SGHAT, CDR2 FQNNGV. The CDR3 is made up of 16 amino acids. V was pared by 1 base and J by 5 bases, with 15 bases between.

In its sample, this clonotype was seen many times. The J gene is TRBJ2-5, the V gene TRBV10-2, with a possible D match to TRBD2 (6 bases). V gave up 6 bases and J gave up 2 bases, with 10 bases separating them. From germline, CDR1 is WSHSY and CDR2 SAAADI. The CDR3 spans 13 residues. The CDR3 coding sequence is TGCGCCAGCAGCTTCGGGACTCAAGAGACCCAGTACTTC. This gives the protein CASSFGTQETQYF.

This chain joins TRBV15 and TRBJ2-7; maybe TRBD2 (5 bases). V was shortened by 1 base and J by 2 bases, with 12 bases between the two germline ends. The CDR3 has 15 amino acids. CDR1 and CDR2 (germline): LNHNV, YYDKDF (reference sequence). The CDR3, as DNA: TGTGCCACCAGCAGAGGTGATCGGGAAACCTACGAGCAGTACTTC. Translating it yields CATSRGDRETYEQYF.

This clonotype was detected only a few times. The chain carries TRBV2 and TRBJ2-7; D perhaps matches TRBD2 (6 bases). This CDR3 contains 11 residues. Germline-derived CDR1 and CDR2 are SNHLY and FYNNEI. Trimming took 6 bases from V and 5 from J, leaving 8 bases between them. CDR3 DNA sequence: TGTGCCAGCAGCACTAGCCACGAGCAGTACTTC. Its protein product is CASSTSHEQYF.

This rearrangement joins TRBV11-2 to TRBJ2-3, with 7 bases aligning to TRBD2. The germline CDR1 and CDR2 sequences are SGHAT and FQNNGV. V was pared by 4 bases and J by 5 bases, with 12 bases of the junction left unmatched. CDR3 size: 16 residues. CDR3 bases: TGTGCCAGCAGCTACGAACGGGCCACGGGGGGAGATACGCAGTATTTT. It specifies CASSYERATGGDTQYF.

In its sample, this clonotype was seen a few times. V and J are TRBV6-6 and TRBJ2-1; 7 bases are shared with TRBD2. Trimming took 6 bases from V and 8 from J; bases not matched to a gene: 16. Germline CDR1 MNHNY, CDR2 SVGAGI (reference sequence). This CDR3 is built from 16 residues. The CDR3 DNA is TGTGCCAGCAGCCAAGGAGCGGGGTCTTCAACCGATGAGCAGTTCTTC. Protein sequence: CASSQGAGSSTDEQFF.

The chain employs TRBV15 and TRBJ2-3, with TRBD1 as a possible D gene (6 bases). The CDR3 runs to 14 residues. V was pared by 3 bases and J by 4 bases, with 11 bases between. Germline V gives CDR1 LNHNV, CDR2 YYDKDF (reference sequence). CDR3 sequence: CATSSDEGADTQYF. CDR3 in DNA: TGTGCCACCAGCAGTGACGAGGGGGCAGATACGCAGTATTTT.

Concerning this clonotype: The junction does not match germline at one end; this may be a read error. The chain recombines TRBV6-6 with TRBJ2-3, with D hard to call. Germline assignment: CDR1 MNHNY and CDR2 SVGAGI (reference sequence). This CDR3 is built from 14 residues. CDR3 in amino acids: CAISYGSSTDTQYF. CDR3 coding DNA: TGTGCCATCAGTTACGGGTCGAGCACAGATACGCAGTATTTT.

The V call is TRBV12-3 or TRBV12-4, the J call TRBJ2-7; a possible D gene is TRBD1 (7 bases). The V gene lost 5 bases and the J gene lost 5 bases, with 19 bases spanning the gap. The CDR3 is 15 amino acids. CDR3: CASSGVTGEVNEQYF. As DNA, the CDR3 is TGTGCCAGCAGTGGAGTAACAGGGGAGGTCAACGAGCAGTACTTC.

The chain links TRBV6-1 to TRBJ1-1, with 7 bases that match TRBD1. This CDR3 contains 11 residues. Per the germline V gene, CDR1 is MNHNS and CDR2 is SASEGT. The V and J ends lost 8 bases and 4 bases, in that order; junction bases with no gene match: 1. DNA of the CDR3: TGTGCCAGCCGGGACAGCACTGAAGCTTTCTTT. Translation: CASRDSTEAFF.

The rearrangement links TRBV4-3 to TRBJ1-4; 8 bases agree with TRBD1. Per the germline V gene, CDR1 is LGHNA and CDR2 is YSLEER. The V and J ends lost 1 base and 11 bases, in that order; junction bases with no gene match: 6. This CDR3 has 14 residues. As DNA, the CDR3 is TGCGCCAGCAGCCAAGGGACAGGGCGGGATAAACTGTTTTTT. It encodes CASSQGTGRDKLFF.

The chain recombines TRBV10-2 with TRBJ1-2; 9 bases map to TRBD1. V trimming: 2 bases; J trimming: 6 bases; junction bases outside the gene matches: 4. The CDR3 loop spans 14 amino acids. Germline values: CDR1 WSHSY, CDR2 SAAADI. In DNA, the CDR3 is TGCGCCAGCAGTGAGAGTGGGGACAGGGATGGCTACACCTTC. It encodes CASSESGDRDGYTF.

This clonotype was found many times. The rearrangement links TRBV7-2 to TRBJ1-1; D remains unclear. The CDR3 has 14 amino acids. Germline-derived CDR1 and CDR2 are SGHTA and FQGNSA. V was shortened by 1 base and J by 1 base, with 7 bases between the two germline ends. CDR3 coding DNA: TGTGCCAGCAGCTTAGGATCGCAGAACACTGAAGCTTTCTTT. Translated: CASSLGSQNTEAFF.

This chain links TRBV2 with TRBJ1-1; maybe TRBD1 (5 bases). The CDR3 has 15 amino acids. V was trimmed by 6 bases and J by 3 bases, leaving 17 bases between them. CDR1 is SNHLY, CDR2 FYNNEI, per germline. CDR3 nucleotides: TGTGCCAGCAGCGCCCTACATGGGGGAGACACTGAAGCTTTCTTT. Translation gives CASSALHGGDTEAFF.

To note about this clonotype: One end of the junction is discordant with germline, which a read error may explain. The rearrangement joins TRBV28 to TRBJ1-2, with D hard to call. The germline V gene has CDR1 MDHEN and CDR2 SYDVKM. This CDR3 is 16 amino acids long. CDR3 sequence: CVSSLEDRATNYGYTF. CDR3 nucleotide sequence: TGTGTCAGCAGTTTAGAGGATAGGGCCACTAACTATGGCTACACCTTC.

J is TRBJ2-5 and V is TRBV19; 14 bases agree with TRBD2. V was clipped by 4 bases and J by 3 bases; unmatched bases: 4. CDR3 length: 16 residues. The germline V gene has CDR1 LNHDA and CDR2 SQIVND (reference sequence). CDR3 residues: CASSTGLAGGEETQYF. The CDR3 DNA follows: TGTGCCAGTAGTACCGGACTAGCGGGGGGAGAAGAGACCCAGTACTTC.

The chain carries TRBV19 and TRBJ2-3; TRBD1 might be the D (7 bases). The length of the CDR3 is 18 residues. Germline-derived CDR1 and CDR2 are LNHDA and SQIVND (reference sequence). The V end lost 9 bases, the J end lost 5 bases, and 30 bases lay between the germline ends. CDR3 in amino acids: CASSGPGGTPSPRDTQYF. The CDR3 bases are TGTGCCAGCAGCGGCCCAGGGGGGACCCCGTCCCCGCGAGATACGCAGTATTTT.

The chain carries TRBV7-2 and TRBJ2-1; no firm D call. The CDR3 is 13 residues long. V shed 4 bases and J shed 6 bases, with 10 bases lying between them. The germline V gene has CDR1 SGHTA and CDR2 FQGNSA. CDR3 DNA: TGTGCCAGCAGCTCTGGGCGATCCAATGAGCAGTTCTTC. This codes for CASSSGRSNEQFF.

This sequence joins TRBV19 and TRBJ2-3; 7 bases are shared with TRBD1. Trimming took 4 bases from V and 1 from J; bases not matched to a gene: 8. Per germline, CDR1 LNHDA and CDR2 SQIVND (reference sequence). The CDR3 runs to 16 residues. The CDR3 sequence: CASSTGQAIGTDTQYF. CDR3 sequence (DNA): TGTGCCAGTAGTACCGGACAGGCAATTGGCACAGATACGCAGTATTTT.

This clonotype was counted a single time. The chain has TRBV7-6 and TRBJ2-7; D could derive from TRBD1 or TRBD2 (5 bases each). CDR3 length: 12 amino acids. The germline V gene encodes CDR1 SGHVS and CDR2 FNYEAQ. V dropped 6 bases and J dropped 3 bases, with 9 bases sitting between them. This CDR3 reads CASRGDGYEQYF. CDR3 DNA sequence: TGTGCCAGCAGAGGGGACGGCTACGAGCAGTACTTC.

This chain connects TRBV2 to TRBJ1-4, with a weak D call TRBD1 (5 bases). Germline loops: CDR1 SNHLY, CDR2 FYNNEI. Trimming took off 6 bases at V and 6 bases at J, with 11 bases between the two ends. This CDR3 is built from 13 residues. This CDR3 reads CASRGLSYEKLFF. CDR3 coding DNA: TGTGCCAGCAGGGGACTGTCATATGAAAAACTGTTTTTT.

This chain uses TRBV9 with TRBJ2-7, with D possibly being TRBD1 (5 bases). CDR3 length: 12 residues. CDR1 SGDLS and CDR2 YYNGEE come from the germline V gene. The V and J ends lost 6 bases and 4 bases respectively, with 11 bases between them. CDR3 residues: CASKTVLYEQYF. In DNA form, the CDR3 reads TGTGCCAGCAAGACAGTCCTTTACGAGCAGTACTTC. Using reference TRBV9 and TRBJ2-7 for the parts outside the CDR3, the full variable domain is DSGVTQTPKHLITATGQRVTLRCSPRSGDLSVYWYQQSLDQGLQFLIQYYNGEERAKGNILERFSAQQFPDLHSELNLSSLELGDSALYFCASKTVLYEQYFGPGTRLTVT.

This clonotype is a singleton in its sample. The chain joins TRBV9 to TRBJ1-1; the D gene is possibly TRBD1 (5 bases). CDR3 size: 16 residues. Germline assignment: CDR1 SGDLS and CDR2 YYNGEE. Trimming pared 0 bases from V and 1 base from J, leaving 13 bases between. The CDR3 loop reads CASSVDDRRGNTEAFF. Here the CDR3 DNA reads TGTGCCAGCAGCGTAGATGATCGGAGGGGGAACACTGAAGCTTTCTTT.

CDR3: CSAGTAGSGANVLTF. The DNA of the CDR3 is TGCAGTGCGGGGACAGCAGGCTCTGGGGCCAACGTCCTGACTTTC. This rearrangement joins TRBV20-1 to TRBJ2-6; TRBD1 aligns across 7 bases. J gave up 0 bases and V 6 bases, and 5 bases lay outside the gene matches. Germline V lookup: CDR1 DFQATT, CDR2 SNEGSKA (reference sequence). The CDR3 covers 15 residues.

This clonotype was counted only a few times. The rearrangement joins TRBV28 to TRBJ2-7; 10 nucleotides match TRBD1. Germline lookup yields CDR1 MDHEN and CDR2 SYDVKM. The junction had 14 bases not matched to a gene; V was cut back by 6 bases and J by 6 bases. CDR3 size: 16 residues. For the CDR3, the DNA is TGTGCCAGCAGGACGGGCGCACCGGGACAGGGGTCCGAGCAGTACTTC. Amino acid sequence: CASRTGAPGQGSEQYF. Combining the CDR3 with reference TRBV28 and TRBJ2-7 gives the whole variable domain DVKVTQSSRYLVKRTGEKVFLECVQDMDHENMFWYRQDPGLGLRLIYFSYDVKMKEKGDIPEGYSVSREKKERFSLILESASTNQTSMYLCASRTGAPGQGSEQYFGPGTRLTVT.